This T cell receptor beta chain is from a study of a mutant IDH1 vaccine in newly diagnosed glioma (dated by TCRdb to about 2021). For context, the study as a whole: Eight vaccinations were administered to patients in weeks 1, 3, 5, 7, 11, 15, 19 and 23, corresponding to visits V03 through V10. Vaccination was initiated 4-6 weeks after radiotherapy alone, or concurrently with temozolomide cycles in the chemotherapy-containing groups. Of the roughly 33 treated patients, around 60% were male and around 38% were female, and a mean age of roughly 40 years was recorded. Before enrollment, most patients had been given radiochemotherapy with temozolomide as standard therapy, while the rest had received either radiotherapy alone or temozolomide alone. Peripheral blood was drawn at six visits: V03 (baseline), V05, V07, V10, V12 and V13. For exploratory analyses, longitudinal TCRB deep sequencing was carried out in more than 20 treated patients wherever samples were available. General conclusions and limits of the study: Changes in the top peripheral T cell clonotypes picked up by TCRB sequencing did not appear to be linked to pseudoprogression. Immune responses induced by the vaccine were seen in approximately 93% of patients across multiple MHC alleles. It was noted by the authors that analyses of patient blood samples could not be reproduced owing to sample limitations. Availability determined which PBMC samples were chosen for TCRB deep sequencing.

To prepare the library, the immunoSEQ multiplex PCR assay was applied. The hsTCRB Kit was used according to the manufacturer's protocol to amplify rearranged TCR beta chain sequences. Sequencing of TCRB libraries was carried out on an Illumina MiSeq. Per the original workflow: Demultiplexing, trimming and gene mapping were performed with the kit vendor's proprietary platform. TCRdb took this table from immuneACCESS and kept in-frame rearrangements with V and J called. Such tables lack part of the clones; where checked against another copy, unresolved V genes explain under half of the gap, and the rest is unexplained. V and J calls and clone size are as listed in that table; D and trimming were resolved from the DNA. The sample contains 55,000 to 65,000 clones, roughly 80% of them found a single time. The ten largest account for 5% to 6.5% of the sample. This specimen's time point label, per the study, means: week 11, during vaccination. A 20-mer mutant IDH1 peptide at 300 micrograms in Montanide made up each vaccine dose, which was injected subcutaneously together with topical imiquimod. The donors had newly diagnosed IDH1-mutant astrocytomas of WHO grade 3 or 4 that showed loss of nuclear ATRX. The samples were drawn from NOA16, a multicentre, single-arm, open-label phase I trial in Germany that tested a mutant IDH1 peptide vaccine in humans for the first time. Genomic DNA for TCRB sequencing was isolated from EDTA blood with the DNeasy Blood and Tissue Kit.

Based on the germline V gene, the CDR1 and CDR2 sequences are MNHNS and SASEGT. Inclusive of the bounding cysteine and phenylalanine, the CDR3 is 12 residues long. This entry keeps only the CDR3 DNA: 36 bases, framed from base 1. Between the V and J ends, shortened by 3 bases and 3 bases respectively, the junction contains 5 bases. Of note for this clone: Its binding antigen is unknown. No qualities accompany the bases; no much larger clone lies one base away.

The chain employs TRBV6-1 and TRBJ1-2, with no D gene named confidently. The material was PBMCs, obtained from a glioma patient whose treatment included an IDH1 peptide vaccine. This clonotype was obtained from a middle-aged man with glioma. The CDR3 sequence is CASSDPDYGYTF. The DNA sequence is TGTGCCAGCAGTGACCCGGACTATGGCTACACCTTC.